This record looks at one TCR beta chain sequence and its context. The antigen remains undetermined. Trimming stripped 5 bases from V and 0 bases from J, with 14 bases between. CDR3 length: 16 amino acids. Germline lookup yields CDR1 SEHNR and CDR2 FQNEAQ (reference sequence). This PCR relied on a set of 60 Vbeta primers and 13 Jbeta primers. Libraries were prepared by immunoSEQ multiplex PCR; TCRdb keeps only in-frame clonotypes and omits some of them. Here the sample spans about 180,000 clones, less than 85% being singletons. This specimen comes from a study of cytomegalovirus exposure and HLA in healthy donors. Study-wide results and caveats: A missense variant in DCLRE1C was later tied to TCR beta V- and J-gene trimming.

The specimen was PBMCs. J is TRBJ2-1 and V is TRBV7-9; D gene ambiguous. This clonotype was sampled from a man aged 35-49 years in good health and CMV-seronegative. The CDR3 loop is CASSRTTASSYNEQFF. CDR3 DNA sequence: TGTGCCAGCAGCCGTACCACCGCCAGCTCCTACAATGAGCAGTTCTTC.